Described below is a single T cell receptor (beta chain) sequence and its context. What it recognizes is unknown. From RNA transcripts, TCR beta CDR3 regions were amplified. With the HTBI primer set, the TCR CDR3 went through a first round of RT-PCR. TCRdb passed the multiplex PCR reads through MiXCR, listing each CDR3 protein once. The table has some 650,000 distinct CDR3 sequences, approximately 15% seen once. This specimen comes from a study of T cells in Graves' hyperthyroidism and ophthalmopathy. Whole-study findings and limits: In simple terms, a model built on 13 V-J features told ophthalmopathy apart from stable hyperthyroidism. Onset of ophthalmopathy came a median roughly 6.5 months after the model predicted it. Most thyroid clonotypes that were expanded above 0.001 also turned up in blood.

The CDR3 length is 17 residues. Germline CDR1 SGHRS, CDR2 YFSETQ. J lost 0 bases, V lost 5 bases, and 6 bases had no gene match. The receptor's source is a woman in her forties with Graves' ophthalmopathy. Sample: blood. The chain joins TRBV5-1 to TRBJ2-6; TRBD1 matches at 9 bases. CDR3 in DNA: TGCGCCAGCAGACCGACAGGGGGGTTCTCTGGGGCCAACGTCCTGACTTTC. This sequence encodes CASRPTGGFSGANVLTF.